Each of the 15 T cell receptor beta chains below was sequenced from the same sample in a study of PD-1 blockade in classical Hodgkin lymphoma (TCRdb year 2020). Per the publication, the time point label means: cycle 1 day 1 (C1D1), immediately before nivolumab initiation. Relapse after autologous stem cell transplantation had occurred in all trial patients, and cohorts A, B and C were distinguished by prior brentuximab vedotin exposure. Library preparation employed the immunoSEQ multiplex PCR assay. TCRdb obtained this table from immuneACCESS and retained in-frame rearrangements with V and J assigned. These tables miss some clones; where compared with another copy, unresolved V genes account for less than half of the shortfall, and the remainder is unexplained. The sample has almost 85,000 clones on record, under 90% of them singletons. The ten biggest clones cover roughly 21% of the sample. Sequenced here: peripheral blood mononuclear cells (PBMCs), sampled at baseline. The receptors were sampled from a human donor with classical Hodgkin lymphoma.

V usage is TRBV4-1 and J usage is TRBJ1-6; 10 positions match TRBD1. The germline CDR1 and CDR2 sequences are MGHRA and YSYEKL. The CDR3 loop spans 16 amino acids. Trimming at V came to 0 bases and at J to 6 bases, leaving 2 bases not matched to a gene. CDR3 region: CASSQDRTGGNSPLHF. CDR3 DNA sequence: TGCGCCAGCAGCCAAGATAGGACAGGGGGTAATTCACCCCTCCACTTT.

This chain joins TRBV5-5 and TRBJ1-3; D unresolved. The germline CDR1 and CDR2 sequences are SGHKS and YYEKEE (reference sequence). V dropped 1 base and J dropped 0 bases, with 8 bases sitting between them. The CDR3 totals 15 residues. The CDR3 nucleotides read TGTGCCAGCAGCTTGATCTCTGCCTCTGGAAACACCATATATTTT. Protein product: CASSLISASGNTIYF.

V gene TRBV30 combines with J gene TRBJ2-1, with a tentative D call TRBD2 (5 bases). Per germline, CDR1 GTSNPN and CDR2 SVGIG (reference sequence). The CDR3 has 14 amino acids. Trimming shortened V by 0 bases and J by 10 bases, and 16 bases separated the two germline ends. The CDR3 region has the DNA TGTGCCTGGAGTGTACGCCGGGAAGGCACAGAGCAGTTCTTC. Its protein product is CAWSVRREGTEQFF.

The genes are TRBV6-1 and TRBJ2-7; D is possibly TRBD1 or TRBD2 (5 bases each). V lost 4 bases and J lost 0, with 16 bases in between. CDR1 and CDR2 from the germline V gene are MNHNS and SASEGT. There are 16 residues in the CDR3. CDR3 in amino acids: CASSVSGTGSSYEQYF. Written as DNA, the CDR3 is TGTGCCAGCAGTGTCTCCGGGACGGGGAGCTCCTACGAGCAGTACTTC.

The CDR3 region has the DNA TGTGCCAGCAGCTTAGCCCCGACAGGGGGGCGTACTGAAGCTTTCTTT. It yields the protein CASSLAPTGGRTEAFF. The V call is TRBV5-6, the J call TRBJ1-1, with TRBD1 identical over 9 bases. V shed 2 bases and J 5 bases; nucleotides not matched to a gene: 10. The CDR3 is made up of 16 amino acids. Germline CDR1 reads SGHDT; CDR2 reads YYEEEE.

The chain uses TRBV28 and TRBJ2-7, with TRBD1 identical over 7 bases. The CDR3 extends over 15 amino acids. CDR1 and CDR2 from the germline V gene are MDHEN and SYDVKM. Unmatched junction bases numbered 5, after V lost 0 bases and J lost 3 bases. The CDR3 sequence is CASSLWGQGVYEQYF. The CDR3 nucleotides are TGTGCCAGCAGTTTATGGGGCCAGGGGGTCTACGAGCAGTACTTC.

This chain links TRBV7-9 with TRBJ2-1; D is possibly TRBD2 (5 bases). The CDR3 loop spans 14 amino acids. Trimming pared 1 base from V and 7 bases from J, leaving 11 bases between. Germline CDR1 and CDR2: SEHNR and FQNEAQ (reference sequence). As DNA, the CDR3 is TGTGCCAGCAGCTTAGGTCAGGAGGTTAATGAGCAGTTCTTC. The encoded protein is CASSLGQEVNEQFF. Full variable domain (missing parts from reference TRBV7-9 and TRBJ2-1): DTGVSQNPRHKITKRGQNVTFRCDPISEHNRLYWYRQTLGQGPEFLTYFQNEAQLEKSRLLSDRFSAERPKGSFSTLEIQRTEQGDSAMYLCASSLGQEVNEQFFGPGTRLTVL.

This rearrangement joins TRBV5-1 to TRBJ1-5, with 10 bases fitting TRBD1. Germline V gene data show CDR1 as SGHRS and CDR2 as YFSETQ. This CDR3 has 15 residues. The V gene end was trimmed by 3 bases and the J gene end by 4 bases; junction bases not matched to a gene: 4. CDR3 in DNA: TGCGCCAGCAGCTCCGGACAGGGGGGTAATCAGCCCCAGCATTTT. It translates to CASSSGQGGNQPQHF.

The V gene is TRBV11-2, the J gene TRBJ1-1; D ambiguous. Per the germline V gene, CDR1 is SGHAT and CDR2 is FQNNGV. This CDR3 region has 13 residues. Trimming left V 6 bases short and J 2 bases short, with 10 bases between. The CDR3 region is CASRGSLNTEAFF. CDR3 in DNA: TGTGCCAGCAGGGGGTCTTTAAACACTGAAGCTTTCTTT.

A remark on this clone: This same CDR3 is encoded by further DNA sequences in the sample. The V gene is TRBV28, the J gene TRBJ2-7; D remains ambiguous. Deletions cut 2 bases from V and 4 bases from J, with 3 bases between. Germline assignment: CDR1 MDHEN and CDR2 SYDVKM. The CDR3 consists of 11 residues. The CDR3 reads CASSLGYEQYF. Here the CDR3 DNA reads TGTGCCAGCAGTTTAGGGTACGAGCAGTACTTC.

In this sample, this clone turned up once. V is TRBV15 and J is TRBJ2-1; D remains ambiguous. Germline V lookup: CDR1 LNHNV, CDR2 YYDKDF (reference sequence). V was trimmed by 0 bases and J by 0 bases, leaving 6 bases between them. The CDR3 runs 15 residues. CDR3 DNA sequence: TGTGCCACCAGCAGAGATCCGTCCTCCTACAATGAGCAGTTCTTC. Its protein is CATSRDPSSYNEQFF.

The chain carries TRBV6-1 and TRBJ2-7; D is possibly TRBD1 (7 bases). The germline CDR1 and CDR2 sequences are MNHNS and SASEGT. The CDR3 is 14 amino acids. V was trimmed by 8 bases and J by 4 bases, leaving 18 bases between them. CDR3 nucleotides: TGTGCCAGCCGTGGAGGGACAGTCCCTTACGAGCAGTACTTC. It yields the protein CASRGGTVPYEQYF.

This clone came up once. The genes are TRBV28 and TRBJ1-5; D may be TRBD1 (5 bases). V lost 2 bases, J lost 4 bases, and 18 bases lay in between. This CDR3 contains 17 residues. In germline, CDR1 is MDHEN, CDR2 SYDVKM. The CDR3 here is CASSLISGRDLNQPQHF. CDR3 bases: TGTGCCAGCAGTTTAATATCGGGCAGGGATCTGAATCAGCCCCAGCATTTT.

This clone was detected once. The rearrangement links TRBV7-6 to TRBJ1-1, with D perhaps matching TRBD1 (5 bases). The CDR3 is 11 amino acids. The germline V gene has CDR1 SGHVS and CDR2 FNYEAQ. Trimming stripped 4 bases from V and 8 bases from J, with 8 bases between. The CDR3 coding sequence is TGTGCCAGCAGCTCCGGGACGGAAGCTTTCTTT. This translates into CASSSGTEAFF.

The chain's CDR3 is CASSIVAGGSYNEQFF. The CDR3 DNA reads as TGTGCCAGTAGTATAGTTGCGGGAGGCTCCTACAATGAGCAGTTCTTC. The V and J genes are TRBV19 and TRBJ2-1; TRBD2 aligns across 8 bases. The CDR3 covers 16 residues. Unmatched junction bases numbered 2, after V lost 1 base and J lost 0 bases. Germline CDR1 is LNHDA and CDR2 is SQIVND (reference sequence).